Presented here are 15 T cell receptor beta chains from one specimen sequenced in a study of cytomegalovirus exposure and HLA in healthy donors. Generated by immunoSEQ multiplex PCR, the TCRdb table keeps only in-frame clones and is missing some. The sample lists more than 95,000 clones, roughly 90% occurring once. The sample consisted of PBMCs. These TCRs come from a young woman in good health and CMV-seronegative.

The chain recombines TRBV5-4 with TRBJ2-7, with TRBD2 as a possible D gene (5 bases). Per germline, CDR1 SGHNT and CDR2 YYREEE (reference sequence). V gave up 2 bases and J gave up 2 bases, with 5 bases separating them. The CDR3 spans 12 residues. The CDR3 DNA is TGTGCCAGCAGCTTCGGGGCCTACGAGCAGTACTTC. Encoded protein: CASSFGAYEQYF.

The J gene is TRBJ2-1, the V gene TRBV5-1; 8 bases line up with TRBD1. The CDR3 has 16 amino acids. CDR1 is SGHRS, CDR2 YFSETQ, per germline. Trimming at V came to 4 bases and at J to 7 bases, leaving 13 bases not matched to a gene. CDR3 amino acids: CASSPGTGQLGNEQFF. The CDR3 DNA reads TGCGCCAGCAGCCCGGGGACAGGTCAACTGGGGAATGAGCAGTTCTTC.

The V and J genes are TRBV28 and TRBJ2-7; the D is unclear. Trimming removed 4 bases from V and 0 bases from J, with 10 bases in between. Per germline, CDR1 MDHEN and CDR2 SYDVKM. There are 14 residues in the CDR3. CDR3 DNA sequence: TGTGCCAGCAGTTCGGCCGCTAGCTCCTACGAGCAGTACTTC. Translated: CASSSAASSYEQYF.

The CDR3 loop is CASSSDRGGEQYF. CDR3 DNA: TGTGCCAGCAGCTCCGACAGGGGCGGCGAGCAGTACTTC. This chain links TRBV7-3 with TRBJ2-7, with TRBD1 matching over 8 bases. Germline CDR1 reads SGHTA; CDR2 reads FQGTGA. There are 13 residues in the CDR3. J gave up 6 bases and V 4 bases, and 5 bases lay outside the gene matches.

This sequence joins TRBV7-9 and TRBJ1-2, with D perhaps matching TRBD1 (5 bases). Trimming cost V 5 bases and J 8 bases, with 18 bases left between them. This CDR3 region has 14 residues. Germline-derived CDR1 and CDR2 are SEHNR and FQNEAQ (reference sequence). The CDR3 DNA reads as TGTGCCAGCAGCGAGGAGAGACGGGGGGACGGCTACACCTTC. As protein: CASSEERRGDGYTF.

This chain uses TRBV28 with TRBJ1-1; TRBD1 matches at 7 bases. Germline V CDR1 and CDR2: MDHEN, SYDVKM. The CDR3 extends over 15 amino acids. The junction had 8 bases not matched to a gene; V was cut back by 6 bases and J by 1 base. For the CDR3, the DNA is TGTGCCAGCAGCGCTGTGGACAGGAAGAACACTGAAGCTTTCTTT. This encodes CASSAVDRKNTEAFF.

The V gene is TRBV6-1, the J gene TRBJ2-1; 8 bases align to TRBD2. CDR1 is MNHNS, CDR2 SASEGT, per germline. V lost 4 bases, J lost 7 bases, and 6 bases stayed unmatched. This CDR3 contains 14 residues. CDR3 protein: CASSGRLARNEQFF. CDR3 DNA sequence: TGTGCCAGCAGTGGACGACTAGCGAGGAATGAGCAGTTCTTC.

The chain recombines TRBV9 with TRBJ1-4, with 7 bases matching TRBD1. The junction had 8 bases not matched to a gene; V was cut back by 1 base and J by 8 bases. Germline assignment: CDR1 SGDLS and CDR2 YYNGEE. This CDR3 is 15 amino acids long. The CDR3 DNA sequence: TGTGCCAGCAGCGTAAAGACAGGGTTGGCCGAAAAACTGTTTTTT. Protein sequence: CASSVKTGLAEKLFF.

The chain recombines TRBV5-4 with TRBJ2-2; D remains unclear. Trimming cost V 6 bases and J 4 bases, with 10 bases left between them. The CDR3 totals 13 residues. In germline, CDR1 is SGHNT, CDR2 YYREEE (reference sequence). The CDR3 nucleotides are TGTGCCAGCAAACCGAGTAGCACCGGGGAGCTGTTTTTT. Translated, it gives CASKPSSTGELFF.

V usage is TRBV28 and J usage is TRBJ1-6; 7 bases align to TRBD1. The trim removed 5 bases at V and 1 base at J, leaving 8 bases unmatched. The CDR3 extends over 17 amino acids. Germline V CDR1 and CDR2: MDHEN, SYDVKM. Here the CDR3 reads CASSGGRGLSYNSPLHF. DNA for the CDR3: TGTGCCAGCAGTGGGGGTAGGGGGCTTTCCTATAATTCACCCCTCCACTTT.

The CDR3 bases are TGTGCCAGCACCCGGGAGCCTCACACAGATACGCAGTATTTT. This sequence encodes CASTREPHTDTQYF. The chain combines TRBV9 with TRBJ2-3, with D perhaps TRBD2 (6 bases). Germline CDR1 and CDR2: SGDLS and YYNGEE. This CDR3 is built from 14 residues. Trimming took 6 bases from V and 2 from J, leaving 13 bases between them.

The V call is TRBV28, the J call TRBJ2-7, with 12 positions matching TRBD1. V was clipped by 3 bases and J by 5 bases; unmatched bases: 5. The CDR3 has 15 amino acids. Germline CDR1 reads MDHEN; CDR2 reads SYDVKM. CDR3 coding DNA: TGTGCCAGCAGTTTGGGGGGGACAGGGGGCCACGAGCAGTACTTC. Amino acids: CASSLGGTGGHEQYF.

The rearrangement links TRBV28 to TRBJ2-7, with TRBD2 matching 8 bases. CDR3 length equals 15 residues. Trimming removed 5 bases from V and 0 bases from J; junction bases left unmatched: 6. CDR1 is MDHEN, CDR2 SYDVKM, per germline. The CDR3 DNA reads TGTGCCAGCAGTCTCCCGGGACTAGTCTCCTACGAGCAGTACTTC. Amino acids: CASSLPGLVSYEQYF.

The chain carries TRBV18 and TRBJ2-1; D not certain. Germline V lookup: CDR1 KGHSH, CDR2 LQKENI. Between the trimmed V and J ends, which lost 1 base and 2 bases, there was a span of 15 bases. This CDR3 comprises 17 residues. This chain's CDR3 is CASSPLNPRVAYNEQFF. The CDR3 DNA sequence: TGTGCCAGCTCACCACTTAACCCCCGGGTGGCCTACAATGAGCAGTTCTTC. Based on the CDR3 plus reference TRBV18 and TRBJ2-1, the full variable domain is NAGVMQNPRHLVRRRGQEARLRCSPMKGHSHVYWYRQLPEEGLKFMVYLQKENIIDESGMPKERFSAEFPKEGPSILRIQQVVRGDSAAYFCASSPLNPRVAYNEQFFGPGTRLTVL.

This clone was detected a few times. The chain employs TRBV4-1 and TRBJ1-1; no clear D. In germline, CDR1 is MGHRA, CDR2 YSYEKL. V gave up 1 base and J gave up 0 bases, with 3 bases separating them. This CDR3 comprises 13 residues. This CDR3 reads CASSQAVNTEAFF. Here the CDR3 DNA reads TGCGCCAGCAGCCAAGCAGTGAACACTGAAGCTTTCTTT.